This T cell receptor beta chain is from a study of patients and donors after allogeneic stem cell transplantation. Germline assignment: CDR1 MNHEY and CDR2 SVGAGI. V lost 2 bases and J lost 6; bases outside the gene matches: 14. This CDR3 comprises 17 residues. From the RT-PCR reads, TCRdb called clonotypes with MiXCR, one entry per CDR3 protein. Of approximately 410,000 distinct CDR3 sequences in the sample, more than 15% were seen once. This clonotype was counted between two and nine times. The receptor was derived from a human donor who was either an allogeneic HSCT recipient or a stem cell or donor lymphocyte infusion donor (not recorded which). It is not recorded whose cells these are; they may come from a transplant donor. This chain uses TRBV6-5 with TRBJ2-7, with 9 bases that match TRBD1. The sequenced sample was blood, either unsorted or a sorted T cell fraction (not recorded which). CDR3 nucleotide sequence: TGTGCCAGCAGTTACCCCCGGACAGGGGCGAAGCCAAGCGAGCAGTACTTC. Its translation: CASSYPRTGAKPSEQYF.